The rows below give T cell receptor beta chains drawn from one sample of a study of blood T cell repertoires in COVID-19. Using immunoSEQ multiplex PCR, the repertoire was profiled, and TCRdb retains in-frame clones only, with some absent. In the table there are 150,000 to 200,000 clones, 86% of which are singletons. The sample comprised peripheral blood. Receptors originate from a woman aged 80 or older in a cohort sampled during active or convalescent COVID-19. Both conserved end residues are part of each CDR3. The order of the fields is clone size, J gene, D gene, V gene, CDR3 DNA, CDR3 protein. D genes are given only for firm matches. Part of the rows lack a size; the others show once, few, many or a class for expanded clones.

size: .
J: TRBJ1-5
D: .
V: TRBV11-2
DNA: TGTGCCAGCAGCCCCCAGGTCGGGGGTCAGCCCCAGCATTTT
CDR3: CASSPQVGGQPQHF

size: .
J: TRBJ2-7
D: .
V: TRBV24-1
DNA: TGTGCCACCAGCTTCTATTCGGGGAAAAGCTCCTACGAGCAGTACTTC
CDR3: CATSFYSGKSSYEQYF

size: .
J: TRBJ1-5
D: .
V: TRBV15
DNA: TGTGCCACCAGCAGAGACAGGGGATATCAGCCCCAGCATTTT
CDR3: CATSRDRGYQPQHF

size: .
J: TRBJ1-2
D: .
V: TRBV6-5
DNA: TGTGCCAGCAGTTACGGGGGGGGCAACTATGGCTACACCTTC
CDR3: CASSYGGGNYGYTF

size: .
J: TRBJ1-5
D: .
V: TRBV5-1
DNA: TGCGCCAGCAGCTTGGAGGGCAGGGGAAGGTCTCAGCCCCAGCATTTT
CDR3: CASSLEGRGRSQPQHF

size: .
J: TRBJ1-6
D: TRBD1
V: TRBV12-3/TRBV12-4
DNA: TGTGCCAGCAGACCCGACAGGGGTGGACCCCTCCACTTT
CDR3: CASRPDRGGPLHF

size: .
J: TRBJ2-3
D: TRBD1
V: TRBV10-1
DNA: TGCGCCAGCAGTGAGTCGCGGACAGGGAGAGATACGCAGTATTTT
CDR3: CASSESRTGRDTQYF

size: .
J: TRBJ1-1
D: .
V: TRBV12-3/TRBV12-4
DNA: TGTGCCAGCAGTCTGACAGATAACACTGAAGCTTTCTTT
CDR3: CASSLTDNTEAFF

size: .
J: TRBJ2-1
D: TRBD2
V: TRBV11-2
DNA: TGTGCCAGCAGCTCGGGATGGAAAGCGGGAGTCGACAATGAGCAGTTCTTC
CDR3: CASSSGWKAGVDNEQFF

size: .
J: TRBJ2-2
D: TRBD2
V: TRBV4-1
DNA: TGCGCCAGCAGCCACCCGGGGGGAGGGGTCACCGGGGAGCTGTTTTTT
CDR3: CASSHPGGGVTGELFF

size: .
J: TRBJ1-2
D: .
V: TRBV7-9
DNA: TGTGCCAGCAGTTCTCAGGGGTTGGTTGTGAGCTACACCTTC
CDR3: CASSSQGLVVSYTF

size: .
J: TRBJ2-5
D: TRBD1
V: TRBV7-9
DNA: TGTGCCAGCAGCCAAATCCGCGACAGGGATGAGACCCAGTACTTC
CDR3: CASSQIRDRDETQYF

size: .
J: TRBJ2-3
D: TRBD2
V: TRBV7-2
DNA: TGTGCCAGAAAAGCGGGAGGCACAGATACGCAGTATTTT
CDR3: CARKAGGTDTQYF

size: .
J: TRBJ2-7
D: .
V: TRBV6-5
DNA: TGTGCCAGCAGTTACGCTCCGGGACTTGGCTCCTACGAGCAGTACTTC
CDR3: CASSYAPGLGSYEQYF

size: .
J: TRBJ2-1
D: .
V: TRBV4-3
DNA: TGCGCCAGCAGCCAAGAGTGGAGCTCGAGCTCCTACAATGAGCAGTTCTTC
CDR3: CASSQEWSSSSYNEQFF

size: .
J: TRBJ1-2
D: .
V: TRBV19
DNA: TGTGCCAGTAGTCCCCATGGGGCAGTTACTAACTATGGCTACACCTTC
CDR3: CASSPHGAVTNYGYTF

size: .
J: TRBJ1-1
D: TRBD1
V: TRBV7-2
DNA: TGTGCCAGCAGCTTTGACAGGGTCGCTGAAGCTTTCTTT
CDR3: CASSFDRVAEAFF

size: .
J: TRBJ2-7
D: .
V: TRBV11-3
DNA: TGTGCCAGCAGCCGAGCTCGTTTAACCTACGAGCAGTACTTC
CDR3: CASSRARLTYEQYF

size: .
J: TRBJ2-3
D: TRBD1
V: TRBV2
DNA: TGTGCCAGCTCGGGACAGGCCGCGGATACGCAGTATTTT
CDR3: CASSGQAADTQYF

size: .
J: TRBJ1-4
D: .
V: TRBV30
DNA: TGTGCCTGGAGTGTAGTGAACAGTAATGAAAAACTGTTTTTT
CDR3: CAWSVVNSNEKLFF

size: .
J: TRBJ1-5
D: .
V: TRBV30
DNA: TGTGCCTGGGTCAGGGTAAACCTATTTGATCAGCCCCAGCATTTT
CDR3: CAWVRVNLFDQPQHF

size: .
J: TRBJ2-3
D: .
V: TRBV11-3
DNA: TGTGCCAGCAGCCCCGCCCGGGGACAAGCTAGCACAGATACGCAGTATTTT
CDR3: CASSPARGQASTDTQYF

size: .
J: TRBJ2-3
D: TRBD2
V: TRBV30
DNA: TGTGCCTGGAAACGGGGGGAGATAACAGATACGCAGTATTTT
CDR3: CAWKRGEITDTQYF

size: .
J: TRBJ2-2
D: .
V: TRBV18
DNA: TGTGCCAGCTCACTTCGACTAATCCTGGGGACCGGGGAGCTGTTTTTT
CDR3: CASSLRLILGTGELFF

size: few
J: TRBJ1-1
D: .
V: TRBV10-3
DNA: TGTGCCATCAGTGTCGAGGTGAACACTGAAGCTTTCTTT
CDR3: CAISVEVNTEAFF

size: .
J: TRBJ1-1
D: .
V: TRBV30
DNA: TGTGCCTGGAGCTCGGTTAACACTGAAGCTTTCTTT
CDR3: CAWSSVNTEAFF

size: .
J: TRBJ2-5
D: TRBD1
V: TRBV19
DNA: TGTGCCAGTAGTATTCGTTCTAAGGGGGCGAGGGAGACCCAGTACTTC
CDR3: CASSIRSKGARETQYF

size: few
J: TRBJ2-1
D: .
V: TRBV11-2
DNA: TGTGCCAGCAGCACCCTAGCTAGGTCTAGGTTCAATGAGCAGTTCTTC
CDR3: CASSTLARSRFNEQFF

size: .
J: TRBJ1-2
D: .
V: TRBV7-2
DNA: TGTGCCAGCAGCTTAGCGGCCCAGGGTGTGGGCTATGGCTACACCTTC
CDR3: CASSLAAQGVGYGYTF

size: .
J: TRBJ1-3
D: .
V: TRBV4-1
DNA: TGCGCCAGCAGCCAAGATGTCGGGGTCTCTGGAAACACCATATATTTT
CDR3: CASSQDVGVSGNTIYF

size: .
J: TRBJ1-1
D: .
V: TRBV5-8
DNA: TGTGCCAGCAGCCTACAGGGTAGGAACACTGAAGCTTTCTTT
CDR3: CASSLQGRNTEAFF

size: .
J: TRBJ1-1
D: .
V: TRBV19
DNA: TGTGCCAGTAACGGGTGGACTGAAGCTTTCTTT
CDR3: CASNGWTEAFF

size: .
J: TRBJ2-3
D: TRBD2
V: TRBV9
DNA: TGTGCCAGCAGCCCTCGGACTAGCGGGAGGACAGATACGCAGTATTTT
CDR3: CASSPRTSGRTDTQYF

size: .
J: TRBJ1-1
D: .
V: TRBV27
DNA: TGTGCCAGCAGTTACGAACAGGCCGCGAGCACTGAAGCTTTCTTT
CDR3: CASSYEQAASTEAFF

size: .
J: TRBJ2-5
D: TRBD1
V: TRBV28
DNA: TGTGCCAGCAAGACAGGGGGCATCGGGACCCAGTACTTC
CDR3: CASKTGGIGTQYF

size: .
J: TRBJ2-1
D: TRBD2
V: TRBV5-1
DNA: TGCGCCAGCAGCTTGGACGGTAGCGGGAGGACCTACTCCTACAATGAGCAGTTCTTC
CDR3: CASSLDGSGRTYSYNEQFF

size: once
J: TRBJ2-1
D: TRBD2
V: TRBV18
DNA: TGTGCCAGCTCACCATCCCAACTAGCGGGGAGTACCTACAATGAGCAGTTCTTC
CDR3: CASSPSQLAGSTYNEQFF

size: many
J: TRBJ2-2
D: .
V: TRBV7-9
DNA: TGTGCCAGCAGCTTAATTAATTGGTCGGACACCGGGGAGCTGTTTTTT
CDR3: CASSLINWSDTGELFF

size: few
J: TRBJ1-2
D: TRBD1
V: TRBV3-1/TRBV3-2
DNA: TGTGCCAGCAGCCAAGTCAGGGGTAGTCGGGTTAGGGGGCTCGTCTATGGCTACACCTTC
CDR3: CASSQVRGSRVRGLVYGYTF

size: .
J: TRBJ1-3
D: .
V: TRBV28
DNA: TGTGCCAGCAGTTTAACCGCGGGGGGTGGAAACACCATATATTTT
CDR3: CASSLTAGGGNTIYF

size: .
J: TRBJ1-6
D: TRBD1
V: TRBV30
DNA: TGTGCCTGGAGCCTAGGACAGGGAGCAACGAATAAAAAAAATAATTCACCCCTCCACTTT
CDR3: CAWSLGQGATNKKNNSPLHF

size: .
J: TRBJ1-1
D: .
V: TRBV2
DNA: TGTGCCAGCAGTGGTCAGATCTTCATGAACACTGAAGCTTTCTTT
CDR3: CASSGQIFMNTEAFF

size: once
J: TRBJ1-2
D: .
V: TRBV15
DNA: TGTGCCACCGGAGCAGGGTTAAGCTATGGCTACACCTTC
CDR3: CATGAGLSYGYTF

size: .
J: TRBJ1-2
D: TRBD1
V: TRBV5-1
DNA: TGCGCCAGCAGCTGGGGGCCGGGACAGACTAACTATGGCTACACCTTC
CDR3: CASSWGPGQTNYGYTF

size: .
J: TRBJ1-5
D: .
V: TRBV2
DNA: TGTGCCAGCAACCCCCTCCTTAGCGGGGATCAGCCCCAGCATTTT
CDR3: CASNPLLSGDQPQHF

size: .
J: TRBJ1-5
D: TRBD1
V: TRBV24-1
DNA: TGTGCCACCAGTGATAGCAGGGGGACGGGACAGCCCCAGCATTTT
CDR3: CATSDSRGTGQPQHF